This TCR beta chain is drawn from a study of T cell responses to AZD1222 COVID-19 vaccine. Background on the study: Second doses were pooled across both intervals (about 4 or about 12 weeks). Study outcomes and limitations: Vaccine-associated CD4 TCRs spanned spike, dominant at 160-218 and 743-854. Mostly white British, mostly female donors; authors suggested clonal diversity may be underestimated. Spike-specific TCRs gained breadth and depth after people received two AZD1222 doses.

Using immunoSEQ multiplex PCR, the repertoire was profiled, and TCRdb retains in-frame clones only, with some absent. There are 150,000 to 200,000 clones in the sample; just over 85% occur only once, and more than 7% lies in the top ten. As concerns this clone: Its antigen is as yet unknown.

Germline V lookup: CDR1 LGHNA, CDR2 YNFKEQ. V shed 8 bases and J shed 0 bases, with 23 bases lying between them. The CDR3 has 18 amino acids. This clonotype was sampled from an adult in good health. The genes are TRBV4-2 and TRBJ2-1; a possible D gene is TRBD2 (6 bases). The sequencing used peripheral blood, collected on day 0 of AZD1222 vaccination. Written as DNA, the CDR3 is TGTGCCAGCGCCCACCCGTGGGCTAGCGATCACTCCTACAATGAGCAGTTCTTC. This encodes CASAHPWASDHSYNEQFF.